The 19 T cell receptor beta chains presented below share a single source sample, sequenced in a study of T cells in narcolepsy. Here immunoSEQ multiplex PCR was the method, and the copy in TCRdb shows in-frame clones only, minus some. The repertoire includes more than 30,000 clones, under 85% of them detected once, and less than 3% sits in the top ten. Sequencing input: CD45RA- memory CD4+ T cells from PBMCs. The receptors here all came from a human donor with narcolepsy.

This chain connects TRBV5-5 to TRBJ2-7; 7 bases are shared with TRBD2. This CDR3 spans 16 amino acids. Looked up from germline, CDR1 is SGHKS and CDR2 is YYEKEE (reference sequence). V lost 0 bases, J lost 6 bases, and 12 bases stayed unmatched. The CDR3 protein is CASSLAGGVYSGEQYF. The CDR3 nucleotides are TGTGCCAGCAGCTTGGCTGGGGGGGTCTACTCGGGCGAGCAGTACTTC.

The chain recombines TRBV7-9 with TRBJ2-5; weak D call: TRBD2 (6 bases). The V and J ends lost 1 base and 3 bases respectively, with 12 bases between them. This CDR3 region has 15 residues. The germline V gene encodes CDR1 SEHNR and CDR2 FQNEAQ (reference sequence). Here the CDR3 reads CASSLGASVKETQYF. DNA of the CDR3: TGTGCCAGCAGCTTAGGGGCTAGCGTAAAAGAGACCCAGTACTTC. Based on the CDR3 plus reference TRBV7-9 and TRBJ2-5, the full variable domain is DTGVSQNPRHKITKRGQNVTFRCDPISEHNRLYWYRQTLGQGPEFLTYFQNEAQLEKSRLLSDRFSAERPKGSFSTLEIQRTEQGDSAMYLCASSLGASVKETQYFGPGTRLLVL.

V is TRBV15 and J is TRBJ2-3; 7 bases align to TRBD2. Losses at the gene ends were 4 bases for V and 3 bases for J; bases not matched to a gene: 7. The CDR3 totals 15 residues. CDR1 and CDR2 (germline): LNHNV, YYDKDF (reference sequence). As DNA, the CDR3 is TGTGCCACCAGCAAAGGAGCGGGGTCGACAGATACGCAGTATTTT. Protein: CATSKGAGSTDTQYF.

In its sample, this clone was seen once. This chain links TRBV11-2 with TRBJ1-1, with TRBD1 identical over 11 bases. From germline, CDR1 is SGHAT and CDR2 FQNNGV. The V gene end was trimmed by 6 bases and the J gene end by 2 bases; junction bases not matched to a gene: 5. This CDR3 contains 15 residues. The CDR3, as DNA: TGTGCCAGCAGACCTGGGACAGGGGGAAACACTGAAGCTTTCTTT. Residues: CASRPGTGGNTEAFF.

The chain employs TRBV6-1 and TRBJ2-3, with 10 nucleotides matching TRBD2. Looked up from germline, CDR1 is MNHNS and CDR2 is SASEGT. With V trimmed by 6 bases and J by 6 bases, 3 bases remained unmatched. There are 13 residues in the CDR3. This chain's CDR3 is CASRAGGPDTQYF. For the CDR3, the DNA is TGTGCCAGCAGAGCGGGGGGGCCGGATACGCAGTATTTT.

The chain has TRBV2 and TRBJ1-5, with D possibly matching TRBD1 (5 bases). The germline V gene has CDR1 SNHLY and CDR2 FYNNEI. The CDR3 is 16 amino acids. Trimming left V 7 bases short and J 2 bases short, with 18 bases between. The CDR3 reads CASTARGVRGNQPQHF. DNA of the CDR3: TGTGCCAGCACAGCCCGGGGGGTGAGGGGCAATCAGCCCCAGCATTTT.

The chain is built from TRBV2 and TRBJ2-2; D is unresolved. The V and J ends lost 6 bases and 0 bases respectively, with 11 bases between them. The CDR3 is 15 amino acids. Germline V gene sequence: CDR1 SNHLY, CDR2 FYNNEI. CDR3 amino acids: CASSLRATNTGELFF. In nucleotides, the CDR3 is TGTGCCAGCAGCCTCCGGGCTACGAACACCGGGGAGCTGTTTTTT.

This clone has just a few counts. CDR3 sequence reads: CASRLGQGGETQYF. In DNA, the CDR3 is TGCGCCAGCCGACTGGGACAGGGCGGAGAGACCCAGTACTTC. The chain is built from TRBV5-1 and TRBJ2-5, with 9 positions matching TRBD1. The length of the CDR3 is 14 residues. Trimming at V came to 7 bases and at J to 4 bases, leaving 8 bases not matched to a gene. Germline lookup yields CDR1 SGHRS and CDR2 YFSETQ.

This chain links TRBV27 with TRBJ2-6; D is ambiguous. This CDR3 spans 16 amino acids. In germline, CDR1 is MNHEY, CDR2 SMNVEV (reference sequence). Trimming stripped 5 bases from V and 1 base from J, with 12 bases between. CDR3 DNA sequence: TGTGCCAGCAGTCTCAGACTCGGATCTGGGGCCAACGTCCTGACTTTC. Translation gives CASSLRLGSGANVLTF.

The V call is TRBV7-9, the J call TRBJ1-1; a weak D match, TRBD1 (6 bases). CDR1 and CDR2 from the germline V gene are SEHNR and FQNEAQ (reference sequence). The CDR3 length is 12 residues. V lost 4 bases to trimming and J lost 11 bases, with 14 bases between them. CDR3: CASSSPRGRAFF. The CDR3 DNA reads TGTGCCAGCAGCTCCCCCCGGGGGCGGGCTTTCTTT.

The chain carries TRBV2 and TRBJ1-2; 12 bases line up with TRBD1. Germline CDR1 and CDR2: SNHLY and FYNNEI. This CDR3 is built from 13 residues. V was pared by 6 bases and J by 8 bases, with 4 bases of the junction left unmatched. DNA of the CDR3: TGTGCCAGCAGGGGGACAGGGGGCAGAGGCTACACCTTC. Translating it yields CASRGTGGRGYTF.

The CDR3 protein is CASSLTPSDRTSGGLGSYNEQFF. CDR3 coding DNA: TGCGCCAGCAGCCTCACACCCTCGGACCGGACTAGCGGGGGATTGGGCTCCTACAATGAGCAGTTCTTC. The rearrangement joins TRBV5-1 to TRBJ2-1; 13 bases match TRBD2. The CDR3 sequence is 23 residues long. The germline V gene has CDR1 SGHRS and CDR2 YFSETQ. The V and J ends lost 4 bases and 0 bases, in that order; junction bases with no gene match: 22.

The rearrangement uses TRBV6-5 and TRBJ2-3; the match to TRBD1 covers 7 bases. This CDR3 spans 15 amino acids. Germline V CDR1 and CDR2: MNHEY, SVGAGI. Trimming at V came to 5 bases and at J to 5 bases, leaving 10 bases not matched to a gene. The DNA for the CDR3 is TGTGCCAGCAGTCAGAATAGGGGGCCACGAGATACGCAGTATTTT. It codes for CASSQNRGPRDTQYF.

This chain joins TRBV6-5 and TRBJ2-7; D might be TRBD1 or TRBD2, each matching 5 bases. Trimming removed 6 bases from V and 3 bases from J, with 15 bases in between. This CDR3 spans 14 amino acids. In germline, CDR1 is MNHEY, CDR2 SVGAGI. CDR3 sequence reads: CASREPGRLYEQYF. Here the CDR3 DNA reads TGTGCCAGCAGAGAACCGGGACGGCTCTACGAGCAGTACTTC.

This clone came up a few times. The rearrangement uses TRBV11-2 and TRBJ1-6, with 8 bases identical to TRBD1. V was clipped by 5 bases and J by 9 bases; unmatched bases: 9. Looked up from germline, CDR1 is SGHAT and CDR2 is FQNNGV. The CDR3 spans 15 residues. The CDR3 nucleotides are TGTGCCAGCAGCCGTTGGACAGGGACTAGTTCACCCCTCCACTTT. Protein product: CASSRWTGTSSPLHF. Full variable domain (remainder filled in from reference TRBV11-2 and TRBJ1-6): EAGVAQSPRYKIIEKRQSVAFWCNPISGHATLYWYQQILGQGPKLLIQFQNNGVVDDSQLPKDRFSAERLKGVDSTLKIQPAKLEDSAVYLCASSRWTGTSSPLHFGNGTRLTVT.

The chain links TRBV4-2 to TRBJ2-1; D possibly uses TRBD1 or TRBD2 (6 bases each). Germline V gives CDR1 LGHNA, CDR2 YNFKEQ. The CDR3 is 15 residues long. The ends were cut back, 4 bases at V and 7 bases at J, with 17 bases in the middle. As DNA, the CDR3 is TGTGCCAGCAGCCCCGGTGTGGGGGGCGGTAATGAGCAGTTCTTC. Its translation: CASSPGVGGGNEQFF.

The chain recombines TRBV29-1 with TRBJ2-2; a weak D match, TRBD2 (6 bases). Germline V lookup: CDR1 SQVTM, CDR2 ANQGSEA. V was clipped by 1 base and J by 7 bases, with 10 bases between them. The CDR3 has 13 amino acids. In DNA form, the CDR3 reads TGCAGCGTTGAAGTTGGAGGGCTCGGGGAGCTGTTTTTT. As protein: CSVEVGGLGELFF.

The CDR3 bases are TGCGCCAGCAGCCAAGATGCCCCCAGACTAGCGGGGACCCAGTTCTTC. Amino acids: CASSQDAPRLAGTQFF. The V gene is TRBV4-3, the J gene TRBJ2-1; TRBD2 aligns across 11 bases. Germline CDR1 LGHNA, CDR2 YSLEER. CDR3 length: 16 amino acids. With 0 bases clipped from V and 13 bases from J, the junction kept 11 bases outside the gene matches.

The genes are TRBV19 and TRBJ2-3, with 9 bases identical to TRBD1. J lost 0 bases, V lost 8 bases, and 3 bases had no gene match. CDR1 is LNHDA and CDR2 is SQIVND in the germline V gene (reference sequence). This CDR3 comprises 14 residues. CDR3 in DNA: TGTGCCAGTCGGACAGGGGAGAGCACAGATACGCAGTATTTT. This sequence encodes CASRTGESTDTQYF.